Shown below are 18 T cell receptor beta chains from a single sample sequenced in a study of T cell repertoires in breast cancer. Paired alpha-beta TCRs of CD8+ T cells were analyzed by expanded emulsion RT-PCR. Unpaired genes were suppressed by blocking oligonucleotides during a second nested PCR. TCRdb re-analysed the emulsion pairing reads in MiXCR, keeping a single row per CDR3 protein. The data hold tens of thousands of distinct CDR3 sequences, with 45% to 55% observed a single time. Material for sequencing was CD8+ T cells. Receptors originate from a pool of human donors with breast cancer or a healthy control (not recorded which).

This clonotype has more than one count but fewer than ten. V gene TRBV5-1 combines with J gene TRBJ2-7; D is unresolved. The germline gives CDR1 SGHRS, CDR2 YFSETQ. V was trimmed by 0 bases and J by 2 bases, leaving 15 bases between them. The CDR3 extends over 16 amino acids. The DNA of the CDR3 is TGCGCCAGCAGCTTGGGAACGCTGGACGAGACCTACGAGCAGTACTTC. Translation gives CASSLGTLDETYEQYF.

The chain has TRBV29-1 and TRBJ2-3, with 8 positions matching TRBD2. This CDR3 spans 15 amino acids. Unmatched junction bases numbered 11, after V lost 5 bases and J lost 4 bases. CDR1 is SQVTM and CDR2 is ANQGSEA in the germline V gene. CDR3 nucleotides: TGCAGCGTTTTCGGTGGTAGCGGGATCCCAGATACGCAGTATTTT. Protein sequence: CSVFGGSGIPDTQYF.

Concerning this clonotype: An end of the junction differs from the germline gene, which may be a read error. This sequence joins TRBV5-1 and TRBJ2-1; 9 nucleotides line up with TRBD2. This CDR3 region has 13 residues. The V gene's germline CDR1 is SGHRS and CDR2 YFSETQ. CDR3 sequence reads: CTSTKTSGNEQFF. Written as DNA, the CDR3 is TGCACCAGCACCAAGACTAGCGGCAATGAGCAGTTCTTC.

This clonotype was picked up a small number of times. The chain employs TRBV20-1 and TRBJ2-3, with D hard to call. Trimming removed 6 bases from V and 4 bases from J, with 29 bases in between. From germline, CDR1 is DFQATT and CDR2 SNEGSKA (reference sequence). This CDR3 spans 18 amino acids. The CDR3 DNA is TGCAGTGCCGTTTTGCCGAAATATTGGGTTGACTCGCCAGATACGCAGTATTTT. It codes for CSAVLPKYWVDSPDTQYF.

The CDR3 spells CASSPGTSGIQETQYF. CDR3 nucleotides: TGCGCCAGCAGCCCTGGGACTAGCGGGATCCAAGAGACCCAGTACTTC. The V gene is TRBV4-1, the J gene TRBJ2-5; TRBD2 agrees at 13 bases. J gave up 1 base and V 4 bases, and 3 bases lay outside the gene matches. Looked up from germline, CDR1 is MGHRA and CDR2 is YSYEKL. The CDR3 contains 16 residues.

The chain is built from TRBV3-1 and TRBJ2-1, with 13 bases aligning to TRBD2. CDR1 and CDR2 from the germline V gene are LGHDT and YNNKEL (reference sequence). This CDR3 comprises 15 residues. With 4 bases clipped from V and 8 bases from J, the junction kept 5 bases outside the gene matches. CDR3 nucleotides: TGTGCCAGCAGCCCCACTAGCGGGGGGGCCTATGAGCAGTTCTTC. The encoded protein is CASSPTSGGAYEQFF.

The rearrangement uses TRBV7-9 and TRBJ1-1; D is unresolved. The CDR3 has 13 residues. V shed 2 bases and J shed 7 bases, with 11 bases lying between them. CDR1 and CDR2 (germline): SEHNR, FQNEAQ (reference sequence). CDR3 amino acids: CASSLWEVGEAFF. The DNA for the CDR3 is TGTGCCAGCAGCTTATGGGAGGTTGGTGAAGCTTTCTTT.

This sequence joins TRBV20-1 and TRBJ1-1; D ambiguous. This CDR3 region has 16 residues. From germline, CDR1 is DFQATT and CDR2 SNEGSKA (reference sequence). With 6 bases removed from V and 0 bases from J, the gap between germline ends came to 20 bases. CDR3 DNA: TGCAGTGCCCGGCCCATTTCTGCTCCTTTGAACACTGAAGCTTTCTTT. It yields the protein CSARPISAPLNTEAFF.

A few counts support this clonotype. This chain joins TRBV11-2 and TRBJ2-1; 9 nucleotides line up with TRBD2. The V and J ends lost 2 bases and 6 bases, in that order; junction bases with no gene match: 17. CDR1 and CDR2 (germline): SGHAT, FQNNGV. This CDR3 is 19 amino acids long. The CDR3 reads CASSLSGTSRSRGFNEQFF. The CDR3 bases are TGTGCCAGCAGCTTATCCGGGACTAGCCGCTCTCGGGGATTCAATGAGCAGTTCTTC. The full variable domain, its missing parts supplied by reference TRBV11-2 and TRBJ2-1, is EAGVAQSPRYKIIEKRQSVAFWCNPISGHATLYWYQQILGQGPKLLIQFQNNGVVDDSQLPKDRFSAERLKGVDSTLKIQPAKLEDSAVYLCASSLSGTSRSRGFNEQFFGPGTRLTVL.

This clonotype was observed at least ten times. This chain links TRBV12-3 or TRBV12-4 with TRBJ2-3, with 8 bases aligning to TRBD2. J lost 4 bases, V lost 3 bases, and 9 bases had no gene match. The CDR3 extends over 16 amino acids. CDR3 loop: CASSFHQRELSDTQYF. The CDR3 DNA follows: TGTGCCAGCAGTTTCCATCAGCGGGAGTTATCAGATACGCAGTATTTT.

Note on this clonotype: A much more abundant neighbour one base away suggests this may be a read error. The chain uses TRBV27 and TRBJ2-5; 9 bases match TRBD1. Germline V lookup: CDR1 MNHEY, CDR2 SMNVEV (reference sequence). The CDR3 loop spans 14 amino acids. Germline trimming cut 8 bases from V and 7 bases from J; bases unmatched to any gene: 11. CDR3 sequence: CASRPQGAGGTQYF. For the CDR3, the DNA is TGTGCCAGCCGCCCACAGGGGGCAGGAGGGACCCAGTACTTC.

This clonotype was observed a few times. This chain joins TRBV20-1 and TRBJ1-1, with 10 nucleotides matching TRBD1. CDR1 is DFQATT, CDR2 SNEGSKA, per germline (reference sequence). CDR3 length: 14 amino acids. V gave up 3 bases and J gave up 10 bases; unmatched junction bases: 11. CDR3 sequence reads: CSARSTGTGVGAFF. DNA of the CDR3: TGCAGTGCTAGGTCCACCGGGACAGGGGTCGGAGCTTTCTTT.

The CDR3 DNA follows: TGTGTTAGCAGTGGGGATAGCAATCAGCCCCAGCATTTT. Translated: CVSSGDSNQPQHF. This chain uses TRBV2 with TRBJ1-5; D gene ambiguous. Looked up from germline, CDR1 is SNHLY and CDR2 is FYNNEI. The CDR3 has 13 amino acids.

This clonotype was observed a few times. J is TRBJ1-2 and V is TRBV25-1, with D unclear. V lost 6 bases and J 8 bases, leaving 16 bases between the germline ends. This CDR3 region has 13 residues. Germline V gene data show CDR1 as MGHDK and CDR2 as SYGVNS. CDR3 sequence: CASRDVSMNGYTF. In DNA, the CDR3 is TGTGCCAGCAGAGACGTATCTATGAACGGCTACACCTTC.

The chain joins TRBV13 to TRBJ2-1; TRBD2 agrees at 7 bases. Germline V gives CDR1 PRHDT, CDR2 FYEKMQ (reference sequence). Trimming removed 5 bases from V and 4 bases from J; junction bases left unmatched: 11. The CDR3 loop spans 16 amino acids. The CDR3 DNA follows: TGTGCCAGCAGCCTCCCCGGGAGGTCTGGGTACAATGAGCAGTTCTTC. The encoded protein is CASSLPGRSGYNEQFF.

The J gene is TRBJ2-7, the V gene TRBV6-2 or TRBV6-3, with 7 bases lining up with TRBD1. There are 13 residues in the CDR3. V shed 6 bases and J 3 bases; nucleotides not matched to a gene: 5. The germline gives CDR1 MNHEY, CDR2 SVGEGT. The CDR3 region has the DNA TGTGCCAGCAGCTTGGACAGGAACTACGAGCAGTACTTC. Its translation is CASSLDRNYEQYF.

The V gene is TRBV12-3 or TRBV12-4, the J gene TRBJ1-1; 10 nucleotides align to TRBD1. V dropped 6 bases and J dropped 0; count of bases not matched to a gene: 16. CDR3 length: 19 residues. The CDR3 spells CASSREGTGAYNMNTEAFF. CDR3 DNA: TGTGCCAGCAGCCGGGAGGGGACAGGGGCTTATAATATGAACACTGAAGCTTTCTTT.

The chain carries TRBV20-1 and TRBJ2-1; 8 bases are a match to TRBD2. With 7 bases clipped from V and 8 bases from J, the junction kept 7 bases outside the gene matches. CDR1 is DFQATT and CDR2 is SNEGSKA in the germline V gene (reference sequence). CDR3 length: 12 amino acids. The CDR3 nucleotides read TGCAGTGGGGGGAGCGGGGGTTATGAGCAGTTCTTC. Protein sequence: CSGGSGGYEQFF.